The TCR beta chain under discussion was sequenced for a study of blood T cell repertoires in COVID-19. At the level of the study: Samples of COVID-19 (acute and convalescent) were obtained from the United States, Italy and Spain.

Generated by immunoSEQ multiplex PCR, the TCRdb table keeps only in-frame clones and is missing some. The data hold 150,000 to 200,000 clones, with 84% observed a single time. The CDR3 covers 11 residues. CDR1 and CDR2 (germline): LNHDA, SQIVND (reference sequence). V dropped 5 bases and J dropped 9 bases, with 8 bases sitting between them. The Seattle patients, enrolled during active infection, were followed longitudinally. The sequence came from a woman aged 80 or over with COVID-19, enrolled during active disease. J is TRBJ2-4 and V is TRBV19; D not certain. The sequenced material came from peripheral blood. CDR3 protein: CASSSAGIQYF. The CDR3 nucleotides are TGTGCCAGTAGTTCGGCAGGCATTCAGTACTTC.